This T cell receptor (beta chain) came from a study of T-cell reconstitution after alpha-beta-depleted transplantation in children. With respect to this clonotype: As yet, its antigen is unknown.

General observations from the study: From newly produced T cells came most of the T-cell counts and diversity one year after transplant. Reportedly, only several hundred clones from non-depleted graft cells drove alpha-beta T-cell counts at about two months.

TCRbeta library construction was performed incorporating unique molecular identifiers. TCRdb analysed the PCR reads with MiXCR anew, one entry per CDR3 protein. The table shows roughly 100,000 distinct CDR3 sequences, with around 7% occurring only once. The receptor was derived from a boy aged 2 to 10 with acute lymphoblastic leukemia, due to receive a stem cell transplant. The sequenced sample was PBMCs, obtained before TCRalphabeta/CD19-depleted stem cell transplant.

CDR3 protein: CASSEGYSDTGELFF. CDR3 in DNA: TGTGCCAGCAGTGAAGGATACAGCGACACCGGGGAGCTGTTTTTT. The chain is built from TRBV6-1 and TRBJ2-2; D remains unclear. CDR3 length: 15 amino acids. Between the trimmed V and J ends, which lost 1 base and 3 bases, there was a span of 9 bases. The germline V gene has CDR1 MNHNS and CDR2 SASEGT.